This TCR beta chain originates from a study of vaccination and CD4 T cells after COVID-19. Treatment described: approximately nine-day PBMC culture with coronavirus spike peptide pools or control peptides (ViraFEST assay). Overall study results and limits: Going from 21 to 38, median SARS-CoV-2-reactive clonotypes did not rise significantly. Spike mono-reactivity was found in 304 of the 307 vaccine-specific clones identified in convalescent patients.

Oncomine TCR Beta short-read sequencing was applied to DNA from cultured CD4+ T cells. MiXCR, run by TCRdb on the PCR reads, gives a single entry per CDR3 protein. The sample lists roughly 14,000 distinct CDR3 sequences; roughly 34% were seen once. The V and J ends lost 5 bases and 5 bases respectively, with 16 bases between them. CDR1 and CDR2 (germline): MNHNS, SASEGT. The CDR3 extends over 14 amino acids. Comment on this clonotype: The antigen remains unidentified.

The rearrangement links TRBV6-1 to TRBJ2-7, with D perhaps TRBD1 (7 bases). The origin of this receptor is a human donor with COVID-19. Sequenced material: cultured CD4+ T cells from blood. DNA of the CDR3: TGTGCCAGCAGTCAGGGGGGCGGACGTGACGAGCAGTACTTC. Translation: CASSQGGGRDEQYF.